Shown below are 8 T cell receptor beta chains from a single sample sequenced in a study of T-cell memory formation after mild COVID-19. MiXCR, run by TCRdb on the 5' RACE reads, gives a single entry per CDR3 protein. The table records about 400,000 distinct CDR3 sequences, roughly 15% of them present only once. The sequencing sample was made of PBMCs or a T cell subset sorted from them (not recorded which). The receptor set was obtained from a man in his late teens or twenties who had mild COVID-19 (a few samples of this study predate the infection). Cell type and time point are not known.

This clonotype was detected a few times. V and J are TRBV7-9 and TRBJ1-5; D gene ambiguous. CDR1 and CDR2 from the germline V gene are SEHNR and FQNEAQ (reference sequence). Deletions cut 3 bases from V and 7 bases from J, with 7 bases between. This CDR3 contains 12 residues. As DNA, the CDR3 is TGTGCCAGCAGCTTCCTTGGGCAGCCCCAGCATTTT. Translating it yields CASSFLGQPQHF.

The J gene is TRBJ2-3, the V gene TRBV2; TRBD2 might be the D (7 bases). The CDR3 totals 14 residues. Germline CDR1 and CDR2: SNHLY and FYNNEI. V was clipped by 10 bases and J by 1 base, with 15 bases between them. CDR3 bases: TGTGCCACGGGGGGCGCCCGGGGCACAGATACGCAGTATTTT. Translation: CATGGARGTDTQYF.

The V and J genes are TRBV5-4 and TRBJ2-1, with a tentative D call TRBD2 (6 bases). There are 13 residues in the CDR3. V lost 0 bases and J lost 13, with 14 bases in between. Germline assignment: CDR1 SGHNT and CDR2 YYREEE (reference sequence). The CDR3 DNA reads as TGTGCCAGCAGCTTGGGCCGCGACGGGAGTCAGTTCTTC. Translating it yields CASSLGRDGSQFF.

The J gene is TRBJ2-7, the V gene TRBV28; weak D call: TRBD1 (6 bases). The CDR3 loop spans 14 amino acids. From germline, CDR1 is MDHEN and CDR2 SYDVKM. V was shortened by 4 bases and J by 7 bases, with 17 bases between the two germline ends. The CDR3 loop reads CASSSGTPALEQYV. DNA of the CDR3: TGTGCCAGCAGTTCTGGGACACCCGCCCTGGAGCAGTACGTC.

The V and J genes are TRBV12-3 or TRBV12-4 and TRBJ2-3; TRBD1 or TRBD2 may be the D gene (5 bases each). The CDR3 is made up of 14 amino acids. Trimming took 6 bases from V and 2 from J, leaving 12 bases between them. The chain's CDR3 is CASSLSGTTDTQYF. CDR3 DNA: TGTGCCAGCAGCCTTTCGGGGACCACAGATACGCAGTATTTT.

This chain connects TRBV7-2 to TRBJ1-5; possibly TRBD1 for D (5 bases). The CDR3 runs to 16 residues. Trimming stripped 1 base from V and 4 bases from J, with 14 bases between. The germline V gene has CDR1 SGHTA and CDR2 FQGNSA. The CDR3 protein is CASSLGTGALNQPQHF. CDR3 sequence (DNA): TGTGCCAGCAGCTTAGGGACCGGGGCCTTGAATCAGCCCCAGCATTTT.

In this sample, this clonotype turned up many times. The chain has TRBV12-3 or TRBV12-4 and TRBJ1-1; tentatively, D is TRBD1 (5 bases). The germline V and J ends were trimmed by 4 bases and 0 bases, with 9 bases remaining between them. The CDR3 contains 14 residues. CDR3 protein: CASSSGRMNTEAFF. The CDR3, as DNA: TGTGCCAGCAGTTCGGGACGGATGAACACTGAAGCTTTCTTT.

The V and J genes are TRBV7-9 and TRBJ1-1; TRBD1 matches 7 bases. Germline trimming cut 0 bases from V and 3 bases from J; bases unmatched to any gene: 10. Germline loops: CDR1 SEHNR, CDR2 FQNEAQ (reference sequence). The CDR3 length is 17 residues. The CDR3 is CASSLAQGGRRDTEAFF. The DNA of the CDR3 is TGTGCCAGCAGCTTAGCGCAGGGGGGGCGCAGGGACACTGAAGCTTTCTTT.